Below, one T cell receptor (beta chain) is given with its context. The source of the sample is a study of T cell responses to AZD1222 COVID-19 vaccine. On the study more broadly: Whether given at about 4 or about 12 weeks, second doses were pooled.

With 4 bases removed from V and 0 bases from J, the gap between germline ends came to 13 bases. The CDR3 contains 16 residues. Per the germline V gene, CDR1 is SGHDN and CDR2 is FVKESK. Libraries were prepared by immunoSEQ multiplex PCR; TCRdb keeps only in-frame clonotypes and omits some of them. The sample lists under 150,000 clones; roughly 90% were seen once. The chain recombines TRBV14 with TRBJ2-1, with D perhaps being TRBD1 or TRBD2 (5 bases each). The receptor's source is an adult in good health. Sequencing was performed on peripheral blood, taken on day 0 of AZD1222 vaccination. The CDR3 DNA sequence: TGTGCCAGCAGCCCTTTGGGGGAAAGCTCCTACAATGAGCAGTTCTTC. Translating gives CASSPLGESSYNEQFF.